The entry below describes one TCR beta chain. Its specificity is not known. In TCRdb, the reads were re-called with MiXCR into one record per CDR3 protein. The sample lists about 570,000 distinct CDR3 sequences, roughly 43% occurring once. Trimming took off 1 base at V and 4 bases at J, with 6 bases between the two ends. The length of the CDR3 is 13 residues. CDR1 is LNHDA and CDR2 is SQIVND in the germline V gene (reference sequence). These data are taken from a study of T cell repertoires in cytomegalovirus infection. Looking at the study overall: Both recently identified HLA-C-restricted and well-studied HLA-B-restricted CMV epitopes were used in the study.

Study results and caveats: There were HLA-C-restricted CMV-specific TCR beta clonotypes dominating the ex vivo response.

This sample comprised cultured PBMCs, obtained from culture after CMV antigen stimulation. The J gene is TRBJ2-3, the V gene TRBV19; D is unclear. The receptor comes from a human donor in good health (CMV status not recorded). Some clones in this sample may be carry-over from other donors' samples. This CDR3 reads CASSIVRADTQYF. DNA of the CDR3: TGTGCCAGTAGTATAGTCAGAGCAGATACGCAGTATTTT.